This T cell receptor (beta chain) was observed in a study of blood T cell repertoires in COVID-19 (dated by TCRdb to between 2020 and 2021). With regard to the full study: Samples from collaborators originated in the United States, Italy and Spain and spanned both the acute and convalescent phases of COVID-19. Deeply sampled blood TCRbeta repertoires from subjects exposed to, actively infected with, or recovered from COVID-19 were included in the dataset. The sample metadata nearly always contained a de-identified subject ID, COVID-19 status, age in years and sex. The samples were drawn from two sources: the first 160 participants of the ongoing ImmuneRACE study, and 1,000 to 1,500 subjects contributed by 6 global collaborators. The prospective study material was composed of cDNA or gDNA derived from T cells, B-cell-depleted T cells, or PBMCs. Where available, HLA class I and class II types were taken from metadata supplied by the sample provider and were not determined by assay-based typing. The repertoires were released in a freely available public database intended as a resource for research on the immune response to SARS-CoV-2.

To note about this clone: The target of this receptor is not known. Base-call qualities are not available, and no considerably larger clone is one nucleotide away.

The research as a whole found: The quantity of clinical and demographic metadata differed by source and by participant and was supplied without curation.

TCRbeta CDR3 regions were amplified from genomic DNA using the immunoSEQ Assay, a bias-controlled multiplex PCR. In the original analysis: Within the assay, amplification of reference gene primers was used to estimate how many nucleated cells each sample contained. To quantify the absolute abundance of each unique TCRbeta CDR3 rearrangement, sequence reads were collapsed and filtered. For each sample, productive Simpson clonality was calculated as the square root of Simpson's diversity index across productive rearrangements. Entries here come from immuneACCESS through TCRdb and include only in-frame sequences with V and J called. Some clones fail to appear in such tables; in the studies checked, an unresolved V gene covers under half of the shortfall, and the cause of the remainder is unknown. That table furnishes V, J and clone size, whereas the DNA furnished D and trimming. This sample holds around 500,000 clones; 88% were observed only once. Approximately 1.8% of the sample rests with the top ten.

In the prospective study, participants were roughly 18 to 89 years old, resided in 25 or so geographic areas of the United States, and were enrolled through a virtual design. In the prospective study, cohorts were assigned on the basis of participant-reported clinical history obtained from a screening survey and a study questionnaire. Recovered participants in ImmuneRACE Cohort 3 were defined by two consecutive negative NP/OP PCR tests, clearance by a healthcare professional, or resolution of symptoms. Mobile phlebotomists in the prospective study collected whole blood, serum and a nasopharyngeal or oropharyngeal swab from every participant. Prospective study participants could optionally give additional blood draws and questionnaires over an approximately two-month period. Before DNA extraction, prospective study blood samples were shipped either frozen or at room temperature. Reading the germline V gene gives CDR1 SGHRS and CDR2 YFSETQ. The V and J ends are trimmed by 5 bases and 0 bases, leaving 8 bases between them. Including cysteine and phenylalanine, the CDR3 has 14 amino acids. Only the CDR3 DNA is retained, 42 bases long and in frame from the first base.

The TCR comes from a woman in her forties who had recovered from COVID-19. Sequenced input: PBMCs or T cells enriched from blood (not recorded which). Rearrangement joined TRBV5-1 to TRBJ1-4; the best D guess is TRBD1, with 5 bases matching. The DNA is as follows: TGCGCCAGCAGGGGGCAGGCAACTAATGAAAAACTGTTTTTT. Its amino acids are CASRGQATNEKLFF. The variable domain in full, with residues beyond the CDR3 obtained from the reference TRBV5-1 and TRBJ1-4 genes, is KAGVTQTPRYLIKTRGQQVTLSCSPISGHRSVSWYQQTPGQGLQFLFEYFSETQRNKGNFPGRFSGRQFSNSRSEMNVSTLELGDSALYLCASRGQATNEKLFFGSGTQLSVL.